The 6 T cell receptor beta chains below all came from one sample that was sequenced in a study of blood T cell repertoires in COVID-19 (dated by TCRdb to about 2020). Receptors were amplified or captured by the immunoSEQ multiplex PCR assay. The table comes from immuneACCESS by way of TCRdb, which keeps in-frame sequences with V and J called. Part of the clones is missing from these tables; in studies checked, under half for an unresolved V gene and the rest for unknown reasons. Across this sample there are 60,000 to 65,000 clones, with 65% to 90% seen only once. The top ten hold roughly a tenth of the sample. Sequencing was done on a sample of peripheral blood. The receptors were gathered from a man aged 45-60 years with COVID-19, enrolled during active disease.

The J gene is TRBJ2-3, the V gene TRBV28; D is unclear. The CDR3 contains 14 residues. Deletions cut 8 bases from V and 5 bases from J, with 17 bases between. In germline, CDR1 is MDHEN, CDR2 SYDVKM. The CDR3 sequence is CASARRLNGDTQYF. The CDR3 DNA sequence: TGTGCCAGCGCCCGGCGGTTGAATGGAGATACGCAGTATTTT.

This chain connects TRBV14 to TRBJ2-1; 10 nucleotides match TRBD2. This CDR3 region has 20 residues. The V gene's germline CDR1 is SGHDN and CDR2 FVKESK. Losses at the gene ends were 0 bases for V and 0 bases for J; bases not matched to a gene: 11. CDR3 nucleotides: TGTGCCAGCAGCCAAGAAAGGGTAGCGGGAGGTCTTAGCTCCTACAATGAGCAGTTCTTC. Its translation is CASSQERVAGGLSSYNEQFF.

The rearrangement uses TRBV25-1 and TRBJ1-1, with D unclear. The CDR3 consists of 15 residues. V lost 6 bases and J lost 4, with 18 bases in between. Germline CDR1 is MGHDK and CDR2 is SYGVNS. This CDR3 is CASRIREDLATEAFF. CDR3 bases: TGTGCCAGCAGAATAAGGGAGGATCTTGCCACTGAAGCTTTCTTT.

This clone was detected only a few times. The V gene is TRBV27, the J gene TRBJ2-3; TRBD1 matches at 11 bases. Germline CDR1 and CDR2: MNHEY and SMNVEV (reference sequence). The CDR3 is 16 residues long. J gave up 6 bases and V 3 bases, and 8 bases lay outside the gene matches. The CDR3, as DNA: TGTGCCAGCAGTTTGCCCCCCGGACAGGGGGCGGATACGCAGTATTTT. Protein product: CASSLPPGQGADTQYF.

A word on this clone: The identical CDR3 is also encoded by other nucleotide sequences in the sample. The gene calls are TRBV14 and TRBJ2-2, with 7 bases identical to TRBD2. The V segment lost 3 bases and the J segment 4 bases; nucleotides outside the gene matches: 5. There are 15 residues in the CDR3. The V gene's germline CDR1 is SGHDN and CDR2 FVKESK. CDR3: CASSQGGGGTGELFF. The CDR3 DNA is TGTGCCAGCAGCCAGGGCGGGGGAGGCACCGGGGAGCTGTTTTTT.

Comment on this clone: An end of the junction does not agree with germline; a read error may underlie this. The J gene is TRBJ1-1, the V gene TRBV3-1 (or the pseudogene TRBV3-2), with 8 bases fitting TRBD1. This CDR3 comprises 12 residues. Germline V gene data show CDR1 as LGHDT and CDR2 as YNNKEL (reference sequence). The CDR3 nucleotides are TGTGCCAGCAGCCAAGGGCAACCGGGACAGGTTTTT. It encodes CASSQGQPGQVF.